Given below is one TCR beta chain in context. Its antigen remains unknown. V lost 4 bases and J lost 1; bases outside the gene matches: 5. Germline CDR1 and CDR2: MGHRA and YSYEKL. This CDR3 has 16 residues. The sample comes from a study of OX40 agonist ivuxolimab in advanced cancers. As for the study in general: A mean age of about 59 years, range 23 to 79, was recorded, and 82.7% were male.

The method was immunoSEQ multiplex PCR; TCRdb's version includes in-frame clones alone and lacks a portion of them. The profile shows about 65,000 clones, approximately 89% of them singletons. Study observations and caveats: Antigens targeted by the expanded peripheral T cells were not determined. Clones of CD4+ and CD8+ blood T cells grew by week 6 at doses of 0.1 to 3.0 mg/kg.

The chain couples TRBV4-1 to TRBJ2-4, with 9 nucleotides matching TRBD2. Here the sequenced sample was CD4+ or CD8+ T cells sorted from blood, taken in a trial of the OX40 agonist ivuxolimab. The sequence came from an adult with an advanced solid tumor such as melanoma, head and neck, liver or kidney cancer. The CDR3 nucleotides read TGCGCCAGCAGCCTCGGACTAGCGAGCGCCAAAAACATTCAGTACTTC. It translates to CASSLGLASAKNIQYF.